The clone carrying this TCR beta chain was observed at least ten times. Its antigen remains unknown. The study profiled TCR beta VDJ and CDR3 using genomic DNA as template. TCRdb recomputed calls from the reads with MiXCR, one row per CDR3 protein. The sample has 260,000 or so distinct CDR3 sequences, approximately 45% seen once. This specimen belongs to a study of CD8+CD57+ T cells in acquired aplastic anemia. Study outcomes and limitations: Statistical testing detected no significant gap in CD8+ Simpson's diversity between patients and controls. The same twenty-nine CD8+ CDR3 sequences occurred in patients and in controls.

The V and J ends lost 4 bases and 0 bases, in that order; junction bases with no gene match: 6. Germline assignment: CDR1 SGDLS and CDR2 YYNGEE. This CDR3 comprises 15 residues. Only patients with CD8+CD57+ cell expansion on flow cytometry were chosen for sequencing. The receptor was derived from a human donor with aplastic anemia. The chain carries TRBV9 and TRBJ1-1; 7 bases are shared with TRBD1. Sequencing input: sorted CD4+, CD8+, or CD8+CD57+ T cells (not recorded which) from PBMCs. Here the CDR3 reads CASSTRDSMNTEAFF. In DNA form, the CDR3 reads TGTGCCAGCAGCACCCGGGACAGTATGAACACTGAAGCTTTCTTT.